Included here is one TCR beta chain sequence, with context. Antigen specificity is unknown. Samples with a second dose at about 4 or about 12 weeks were pooled together. The data belong to a study of T cell responses to AZD1222 COVID-19 vaccine. Whole-study findings and limits: The study identified only five to seven AZD1222 recipients as seropositive at baseline. Most donors were white British and more were female, and clonal diversity was possibly underestimated. Vaccination with two AZD1222 doses was followed by a rise in Spike-specific TCR breadth and depth.

Assay used: immunoSEQ multiplex PCR; TCRdb lists only in-frame clones, some missing. The sample yields 60,000 to 75,000 clones, around four fifths seen once. The CDR3 length is 10 residues. V lost 6 bases and J lost 9, with 9 bases in between. Germline CDR1 DFQATT, CDR2 SNEGSKA (reference sequence). The source was peripheral blood, collected 28 days after the second AZD1222 dose. This clonotype originated in an adult who received the AZD1222 COVID-19 vaccine. The chain joins TRBV20-1 to TRBJ2-1; D not certain. The DNA of the CDR3 is TGCAGTGCCATCGACATTGAGCAGTTCTTC. It yields the protein CSAIDIEQFF.